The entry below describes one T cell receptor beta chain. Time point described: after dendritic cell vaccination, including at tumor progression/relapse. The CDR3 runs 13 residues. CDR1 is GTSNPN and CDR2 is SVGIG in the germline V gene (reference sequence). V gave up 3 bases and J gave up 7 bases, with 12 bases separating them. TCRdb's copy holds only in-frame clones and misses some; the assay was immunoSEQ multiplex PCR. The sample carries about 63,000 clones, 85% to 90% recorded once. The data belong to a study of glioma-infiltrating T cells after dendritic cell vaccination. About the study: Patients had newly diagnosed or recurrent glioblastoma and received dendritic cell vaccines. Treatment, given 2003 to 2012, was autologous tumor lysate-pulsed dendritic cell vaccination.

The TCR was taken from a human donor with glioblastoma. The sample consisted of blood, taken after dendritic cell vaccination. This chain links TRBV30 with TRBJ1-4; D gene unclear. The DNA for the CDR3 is TGTGCCTGGAGCGTACTCCGGGTTGAAAAACTGTTTTTT. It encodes CAWSVLRVEKLFF.